Sequencing of this TCR beta chain was carried out in a study of T-cell reconstitution after alpha-beta-depleted transplantation in children. Study results and caveats: The origin of alpha-beta T cells about two months after transplant was reportedly several hundred expanded graft clones. At the one-year point after transplant, T-cell counts and TCRbeta diversity were found to come mostly from T cells that had been newly produced. Surviving recipient T cells and thymic progenitors underlay high day-60 TCRbeta diversity in some patients.

A library of TCRbeta sequences, prepared with unique molecular identifiers, was generated. TCRdb reprocessed the PCR reads with MiXCR, giving one entry per CDR3 protein. The profile shows around 700,000 distinct CDR3 sequences, approximately 14% of them singletons. This clonotype was observed a few times. Its target is unknown. With 3 bases removed from V and 3 bases from J, the gap between germline ends came to 10 bases. This CDR3 is 14 amino acids long. Looked up from germline, CDR1 is SNHLY and CDR2 is FYNNEI. The genes are TRBV2 and TRBJ2-3, with no clear D. The clonotype originates from a girl aged 2 to 10 with congenital amegakaryocytic thrombocytopenia, due to receive a stem cell transplant. The material was PBMCs, obtained before TCRalphabeta/CD19-depleted stem cell transplant. CDR3 in amino acids: CASSDGQVTDTQYF. CDR3 in DNA: TGTGCCAGCAGTGATGGGCAGGTTACAGATACGCAGTATTTT.